Listed below are T cell receptor beta chains from one sample, sequenced in a study of blood T cells in healthy people across ages. TCRdb called the 5' RACE reads again in MiXCR, with one record for every CDR3 protein. The table has about 1.6 million distinct CDR3 sequences, about 35% seen once. Sequenced sample: blood. All receptors derive from a woman aged 25 to 39 in good health. Each CDR3 is given with its conserved first and last residue. The order of the fields is clone size, D gene, J gene, V gene, CDR3 protein, CDR3 DNA. A D gene is named only where the DNA matches it firmly. The size field is filled for only some rows; it gives once, few, many or a size class.

clone_size: -
d_call: -
j_call: TRBJ2-3
v_call: TRBV28
cdr3_aa: CASSLFLGREDTQYF
cdr3_nt: TGTGCCAGCAGTTTATTTCTGGGCAGGGAGGATACGCAGTATTTT

clone_size: -
d_call: -
j_call: TRBJ2-7
v_call: TRBV7-2
cdr3_aa: CASSTGRLSYKQYF
cdr3_nt: TGTGCCAGCAGCACTGGGCGGTTGTCCTACAAGCAGTACTTC

clone_size: -
d_call: -
j_call: TRBJ1-1
v_call: TRBV28
cdr3_aa: CASSRPSKSSTEAFF
cdr3_nt: TGTGCCAGCAGCCGCCCTTCAAAGAGTAGCACTGAAGCTTTCTTT

clone_size: -
d_call: -
j_call: TRBJ2-1
v_call: TRBV9
cdr3_aa: CASSVGETRYNEQFF
cdr3_nt: TGTGCCAGCAGCGTAGGCGAAACCCGCTACAATGAGCAGTTCTTC

clone_size: -
d_call: -
j_call: TRBJ2-3
v_call: TRBV7-9
cdr3_aa: CASSLIWQEPDTQYF
cdr3_nt: TGTGCCAGCAGCTTAATTTGGCAGGAGCCAGATACGCAGTATTTT

clone_size: few
d_call: TRBD1
j_call: TRBJ2-2
v_call: TRBV6-1
cdr3_aa: CASSGQGFGELFF
cdr3_nt: TGTGCCAGCTCGGGACAGGGGTTCGGGGAGCTGTTTTTT

clone_size: -
d_call: -
j_call: TRBJ2-1
v_call: TRBV9
cdr3_aa: CASSVSDRGRPNDEQFF
cdr3_nt: TGTGCCAGCAGCGTTTCCGACCGGGGGCGACCCAACGATGAGCAGTTCTTC

clone_size: few
d_call: TRBD2
j_call: TRBJ2-5
v_call: TRBV9
cdr3_aa: CASSANPSGGPGTQYF
cdr3_nt: TGTGCCAGCAGCGCCAACCCTAGCGGGGGTCCGGGGACCCAGTACTTC

clone_size: few
d_call: TRBD2
j_call: TRBJ2-5
v_call: TRBV5-1
cdr3_aa: CASSLVAAGGQETQYF
cdr3_nt: TGCGCCAGCAGCTTGGTGGCAGCGGGGGGGCAAGAGACCCAGTACTTC

clone_size: many
d_call: -
j_call: TRBJ2-5
v_call: TRBV10-3
cdr3_aa: CAISEGEGRPQETQYF
cdr3_nt: TGTGCCATCAGTGAAGGAGAGGGACGACCCCAAGAGACCCAGTACTTC

clone_size: many
d_call: -
j_call: TRBJ2-7
v_call: TRBV7-9
cdr3_aa: CASSWGVEPSYEQYF
cdr3_nt: TGTGCCAGCAGCTGGGGAGTCGAGCCGTCCTACGAGCAGTACTTC

clone_size: few
d_call: TRBD2
j_call: TRBJ2-7
v_call: TRBV6-1
cdr3_aa: CAVNSLAGTREQYF
cdr3_nt: TGTGCCGTAAACTCACTAGCGGGAACTCGCGAGCAGTACTTC

clone_size: -
d_call: -
j_call: TRBJ2-1
v_call: TRBV6-6
cdr3_aa: CASSSSTSIDEQFF
cdr3_nt: -

clone_size: -
d_call: -
j_call: TRBJ2-4
v_call: TRBV27
cdr3_aa: CASSLLRGNIQYF
cdr3_nt: TGTGCCAGCAGCCTTTTGCGGGGTAACATTCAGTACTTC

clone_size: -
d_call: -
j_call: TRBJ1-6
v_call: TRBV4-1
cdr3_aa: CASSQGAGGANSPLHF
cdr3_nt: TGCGCCAGCAGCCAAGGCGCCGGGGGCGCCAATTCACCCCTCCACTTT

clone_size: -
d_call: -
j_call: TRBJ2-1
v_call: TRBV20-1
cdr3_aa: CRGGLSSYNEQFF
cdr3_nt: TGCAGAGGCGGTCTTAGCTCCTACAATGAGCAGTTCTTC

clone_size: few
d_call: -
j_call: TRBJ1-1
v_call: TRBV15
cdr3_aa: CATESDGMNTEAFF
cdr3_nt: TGTGCCACCGAGTCGGACGGTATGAACACTGAAGCTTTCTTT

clone_size: -
d_call: TRBD1
j_call: TRBJ1-1
v_call: TRBV29-1
cdr3_aa: CSVHSGTGNTEAFF
cdr3_nt: TGCAGCGTCCATTCCGGGACAGGGAACACTGAAGCTTTCTTT

clone_size: many
d_call: TRBD2
j_call: TRBJ2-3
v_call: TRBV14
cdr3_aa: CASSLRLAGGGDTQYF
cdr3_nt: TGTGCCAGCAGCCTGAGACTAGCGGGAGGAGGGGATACGCAGTATTTT

clone_size: -
d_call: -
j_call: TRBJ2-3
v_call: TRBV10-3
cdr3_aa: CATRTDTDTQYF
cdr3_nt: TGTGCCACCCGGACAGATACAGATACGCAGTATTTT

clone_size: -
d_call: -
j_call: TRBJ2-7
v_call: TRBV7-9
cdr3_aa: CASSGRSGEQYF
cdr3_nt: TGTGCCAGCAGCGGAAGGTCCGGCGAGCAGTACTTC

clone_size: -
d_call: -
j_call: TRBJ2-5
v_call: TRBV4-1
cdr3_aa: CASSQDQWAVETQYF
cdr3_nt: TGCGCCAGCAGCCAAGATCAGTGGGCCGTAGAGACCCAGTACTTC

clone_size: few
d_call: TRBD2
j_call: TRBJ2-3
v_call: TRBV10-3
cdr3_aa: CAVSPGLATDTQYF
cdr3_nt: TGTGCCGTCTCCCCCGGACTAGCCACAGATACGCAGTATTTT